These T cell receptor beta chains were read from a single sample in a study of cytomegalovirus exposure and HLA in healthy donors. Method: immunoSEQ multiplex PCR; TCRdb's copy keeps in-frame clones and lacks some. This table holds about 200,000 clones, 70% to 80% found once. The sequenced material came from PBMCs. The receptors here all came from a male donor in good health and CMV-seropositive. CDR3s include the opening cysteine and the closing phenylalanine or tryptophan. A D gene is named only where the DNA matches it firmly. Clone size is given for some rows only: seen once, a few or many times, or a class if the clone is expanded.

CDR3 protein: CASSAYWRSKPYQYF
CDR3 DNA: TGTGCCAGCAGTGCCTACTGGCGGTCCAAACCGTACCAATATTTT
V gene: TRBV28
CDR3 length: 15
D gene: NA
clone size: NA
J gene: TRBJ2-3

CDR3 protein: CASSEQAMNTEAFF
CDR3 DNA: TGTGCCAGCAGTGAGCAGGCTATGAACACTGAAGCTTTCTTT
V gene: TRBV25-1
CDR3 length: 14
D gene: NA
clone size: NA
J gene: TRBJ1-1

CDR3 protein: CASSSRGMNTEAFF
CDR3 DNA: TGTGCCAGCAGCAGTCGCGGTATGAACACTGAAGCTTTCTTT
V gene: TRBV28
CDR3 length: 14
D gene: NA
clone size: NA
J gene: TRBJ1-1

CDR3 protein: CASSQDRDAGYNEQFF
CDR3 DNA: TGTGCCAGCAGCCAAGATAGGGATGCGGGATACAATGAGCAGTTCTTC
V gene: TRBV4-2
CDR3 length: 16
D gene: NA
clone size: NA
J gene: TRBJ2-1

CDR3 protein: CASSSSFGTSGASYEQYF
CDR3 DNA: TGTGCCAGCAGCTCCTCGTTCGGGACTAGCGGGGCCTCCTACGAGCAGTACTTC
V gene: TRBV11-1
CDR3 length: 18
D gene: TRBD2
clone size: NA
J gene: TRBJ2-7

CDR3 protein: CASSRKGTDTQYF
CDR3 DNA: TGTGCCAGCAGCAGGAAGGGGACAGATACGCAGTATTTT
V gene: TRBV9
CDR3 length: 13
D gene: NA
clone size: few
J gene: TRBJ2-3

CDR3 protein: CASSLRDRVGTQYF
CDR3 DNA: TGTGCCAGCAGCTTGAGGGACAGGGTGGGTACGCAGTATTTT
V gene: TRBV5-6
CDR3 length: 14
D gene: TRBD1
clone size: NA
J gene: TRBJ2-3

CDR3 protein: CASSSSGTEPSTIYF
CDR3 DNA: TGTGCCAGCAGCTCGTCCGGGACAGAACCCAGCACCATATATTTT
V gene: TRBV11-3
CDR3 length: 15
D gene: TRBD1
clone size: NA
J gene: TRBJ1-3

CDR3 protein: CASSYSGKVNEQFF
CDR3 DNA: TGTGCCAGCAGTTACAGCGGGAAGGTCAATGAGCAGTTCTTC
V gene: TRBV27
CDR3 length: 14
D gene: TRBD2
clone size: NA
J gene: TRBJ2-1

CDR3 protein: CASSYRFGASYGYTF
CDR3 DNA: TGTGCCAGCAGTTACAGGTTCGGAGCCTCCTATGGCTACACCTTC
V gene: TRBV6-5
CDR3 length: 15
D gene: NA
clone size: NA
J gene: TRBJ1-2

CDR3 protein: CASSSGVDGYTF
CDR3 DNA: TGTGCCAGCAGCTCAGGGGTGGATGGCTACACCTTC
V gene: TRBV11-2
CDR3 length: 12
D gene: NA
clone size: NA
J gene: TRBJ1-2

CDR3 protein: CASSPPREGNEQFF
CDR3 DNA: TGTGCCAGCAGCCCACCCCGGGAAGGGAATGAGCAGTTCTTC
V gene: TRBV7-2
CDR3 length: 14
D gene: NA
clone size: NA
J gene: TRBJ2-1

CDR3 protein: CASSAGGPTEAFF
CDR3 DNA: TGTGCCAGCAGCGCAGGGGGTCCTACTGAAGCTTTCTTT
V gene: TRBV5-6
CDR3 length: 13
D gene: TRBD1
clone size: NA
J gene: TRBJ1-1

CDR3 protein: CASTSKGGLAEAFF
CDR3 DNA: TGTGCCAGTACCTCTAAAGGGGGCTTAGCTGAAGCTTTCTTT
V gene: TRBV19
CDR3 length: 14
D gene: TRBD1
clone size: NA
J gene: TRBJ1-1

CDR3 protein: CAWSVQGIQETQYF
CDR3 DNA: TGTGCCTGGAGTGTTCAGGGGATCCAAGAGACCCAGTACTTC
V gene: TRBV30
CDR3 length: 14
D gene: NA
clone size: NA
J gene: TRBJ2-5

CDR3 protein: CASSLGGSKNIQYF
CDR3 DNA: TGTGCCAGCAGCTTAGGCGGCAGCAAAAACATTCAGTACTTC
V gene: TRBV7-2
CDR3 length: 14
D gene: NA
clone size: NA
J gene: TRBJ2-4

CDR3 protein: CASSVKLVNEQFF
CDR3 DNA: TGTGCCAGCAGCGTCAAGCTAGTCAATGAGCAGTTCTTC
V gene: TRBV9
CDR3 length: 13
D gene: NA
clone size: NA
J gene: TRBJ2-1

CDR3 protein: CASSFTGGPEVGGYTF
CDR3 DNA: TGCGCCAGCAGCTTTACAGGGGGGCCGGAGGTCGGCGGCTACACCTTC
V gene: TRBV5-1
CDR3 length: 16
D gene: TRBD1
clone size: NA
J gene: TRBJ1-2

CDR3 protein: CASSQYSSETQYF
CDR3 DNA: TGTGCCAGCAGCCAATATTCGTCTGAGACCCAGTACTTC
V gene: TRBV4-2
CDR3 length: 13
D gene: NA
clone size: NA
J gene: TRBJ2-5

CDR3 protein: CASTGQGAGEQFF
CDR3 DNA: TGTGCCAGCACCGGACAGGGGGCGGGAGAGCAGTTCTTC
V gene: TRBV28
CDR3 length: 13
D gene: TRBD1
clone size: NA
J gene: TRBJ2-1

CDR3 protein: CASSLDLKPYNSPLHF
CDR3 DNA: TGTGCCAGCAGCTTAGATCTGAAGCCTTATAATTCACCCCTCCACTTT
V gene: TRBV11-2
CDR3 length: 16
D gene: NA
clone size: NA
J gene: TRBJ1-6

CDR3 protein: CASSLVLAGGPVYF
CDR3 DNA: TGCGCCAGCAGCTTGGTACTAGCGGGGGGCCCGGTCTACTTC
V gene: TRBV5-1
CDR3 length: 14
D gene: TRBD2
clone size: NA
J gene: TRBJ2-4

CDR3 protein: CAISESTGNTYEQYF
CDR3 DNA: TGTGCCATCAGTGAGTCGACAGGGAATACCTACGAGCAGTACTTC
V gene: TRBV10-3
CDR3 length: 15
D gene: TRBD1
clone size: NA
J gene: TRBJ2-7

CDR3 protein: CASSFRTSGYSYEQYF
CDR3 DNA: TGTGCCAGCAGTTTCCGGACTAGCGGGTACTCCTACGAGCAGTACTTC
V gene: TRBV6-5
CDR3 length: 16
D gene: TRBD2
clone size: NA
J gene: TRBJ2-7

CDR3 protein: CASSDIQGASGYTF
CDR3 DNA: TGTGCCAGCAGCGACATACAGGGGGCGAGTGGCTACACCTTC
V gene: TRBV9
CDR3 length: 14
D gene: TRBD1
clone size: NA
J gene: TRBJ1-2

CDR3 protein: CASSPPDARGTGELFF
CDR3 DNA: TGTGCCAGCTCACCACCTGACGCCAGGGGGACCGGGGAGCTGTTTTTT
V gene: TRBV18
CDR3 length: 16
D gene: TRBD1
clone size: few
J gene: TRBJ2-2